The following is a T cell receptor beta chain sequence with its context. The antigen is undetermined. Sequencing was performed with immunoSEQ multiplex PCR; in TCRdb, only in-frame clones are kept and a portion is missing. The sample holds 4,000 or so clones, 59% seen once. Sorted T cells were CFSE-labeled and cultured 5 days with allogeneic regulatory or mature dendritic cells at 1:10. Naive CD45RA+ and memory CD45RO+ CD4+ or CD8+ T cells were FACS-sorted. This sample was included in a study of regulatory dendritic cells for organ transplantation. As for the study in general: Day 6 dendritic cell cultures were stimulated with LPS.

CDR1 is SEHNR, CDR2 FQNEAQ, per germline (reference sequence). V was clipped by 4 bases and J by 1 base, with 10 bases between them. This CDR3 has 14 residues. Broader study findings: Among resting subsets, memory CD8+ cells contained the most alloreactive clonotypes.

J is TRBJ1-1 and V is TRBV7-9, with D maybe TRBD1 (5 bases). The sample taken for sequencing was memory CD8+ T cells from blood cultured with dendritic cells. Subset reported: CD45RO+ memory T cells. The clonotype originates from a human donor in good health. CDR3 sequence reads: CASSSGGGNTEAFF. CDR3 sequence (DNA): TGTGCCAGCAGCTCTGGGGGGGGGAACACTGAAGCTTTCTTT.